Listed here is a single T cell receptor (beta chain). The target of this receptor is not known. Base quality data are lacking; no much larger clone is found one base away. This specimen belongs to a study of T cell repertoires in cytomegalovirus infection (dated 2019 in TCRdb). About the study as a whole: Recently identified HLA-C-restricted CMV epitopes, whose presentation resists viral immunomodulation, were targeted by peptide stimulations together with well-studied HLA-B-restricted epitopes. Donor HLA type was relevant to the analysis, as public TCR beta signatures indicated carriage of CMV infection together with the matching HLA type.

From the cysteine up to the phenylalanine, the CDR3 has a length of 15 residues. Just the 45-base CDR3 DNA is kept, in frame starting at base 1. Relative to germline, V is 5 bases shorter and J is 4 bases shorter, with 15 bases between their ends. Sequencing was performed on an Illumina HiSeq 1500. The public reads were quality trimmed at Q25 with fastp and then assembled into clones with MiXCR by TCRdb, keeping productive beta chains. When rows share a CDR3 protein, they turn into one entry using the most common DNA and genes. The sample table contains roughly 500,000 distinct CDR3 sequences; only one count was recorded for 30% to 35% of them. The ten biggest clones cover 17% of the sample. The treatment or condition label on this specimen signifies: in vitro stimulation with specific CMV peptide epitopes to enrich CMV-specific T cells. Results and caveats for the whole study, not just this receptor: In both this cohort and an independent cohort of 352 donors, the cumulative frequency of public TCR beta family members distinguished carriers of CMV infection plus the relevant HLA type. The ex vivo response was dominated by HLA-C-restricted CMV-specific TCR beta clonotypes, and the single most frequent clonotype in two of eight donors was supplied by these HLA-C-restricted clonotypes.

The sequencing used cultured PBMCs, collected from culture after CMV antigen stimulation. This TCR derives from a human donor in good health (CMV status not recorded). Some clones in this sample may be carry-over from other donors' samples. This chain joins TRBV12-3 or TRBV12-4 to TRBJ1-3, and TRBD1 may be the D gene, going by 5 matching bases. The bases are TGTGCCAGCAGTCGCAGGGAGCTGGAAGGAAACACCATATATTTT. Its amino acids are CASSRRELEGNTIYF.